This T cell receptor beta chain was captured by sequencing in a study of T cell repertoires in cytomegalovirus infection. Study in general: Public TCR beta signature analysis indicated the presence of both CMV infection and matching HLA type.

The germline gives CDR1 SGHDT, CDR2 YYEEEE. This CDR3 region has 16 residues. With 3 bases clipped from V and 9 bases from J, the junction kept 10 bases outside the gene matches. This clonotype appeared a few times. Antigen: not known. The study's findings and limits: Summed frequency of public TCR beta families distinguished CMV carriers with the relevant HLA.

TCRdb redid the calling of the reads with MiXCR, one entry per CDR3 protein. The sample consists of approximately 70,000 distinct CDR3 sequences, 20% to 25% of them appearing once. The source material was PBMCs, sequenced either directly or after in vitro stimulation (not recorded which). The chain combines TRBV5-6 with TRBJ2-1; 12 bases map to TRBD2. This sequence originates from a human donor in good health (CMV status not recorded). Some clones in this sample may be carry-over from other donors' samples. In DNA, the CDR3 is TGTGCCAGCAGCTGGAGGGGGACTAGCGGGCGAGCTGAGCAGTTCTTC. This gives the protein CASSWRGTSGRAEQFF.